This T cell receptor (beta chain) was identified in a study of blood T cell repertoires in COVID-19. The wider study: The United States, Italy and Spain provided the acute and convalescent COVID-19 samples. T cells, B-cell-depleted T cells, or PBMCs supplied cDNA or gDNA.

Original data processing: By means of reference gene primer amplification, nucleated cell counts were estimated. The method was immunoSEQ multiplex PCR; TCRdb's version includes in-frame clones alone and lacks a portion of them. The D gene and trimming were derived from the DNA, and the V and J assignments and clone size from that table. This sample carries tens of thousands of clones, 70% to 90% of them seen once, and the ten largest clones take more than 4.5%. Germline trimming cut 0 bases from V and 0 bases from J; bases unmatched to any gene: 5. Germline lookup yields CDR1 SGHRS and CDR2 YFSETQ. The CDR3 is 19 residues long.

The sequencing sample was made of peripheral blood. This receptor was obtained from a woman of 80 years or more with acute or convalescent COVID-19. This chain links TRBV5-1 with TRBJ2-1; 14 nucleotides agree with TRBD2. The CDR3 loop reads CASSLEGLAGVLSYNEQFF. CDR3 coding DNA: TGCGCCAGCAGCTTGGAGGGACTAGCGGGAGTACTCTCCTACAATGAGCAGTTCTTC.